This T cell receptor beta chain stems from a study of CXCR3-negative and CXCR3-positive naive CD8 T cells. It was by 5' RACE with UMI labels that the TRB cDNA libraries were prepared. TCRdb re-called the 5' RACE reads and shows each CDR3 protein once, DNA omitted. The sample includes fewer than 6,500 distinct CDR3 sequences. The study's findings and limits: CXCR3-negative and CXCR3-positive naive cells shared comparable TRBV-TRBJ usage, but memory cells did not. With surface CD5 comparable between naive subsets, TCR strength was estimated using properties derived from the TRB CDR3. TRB CDR3s were more hydrophobic in CXCR3-positive than in CXCR3-negative naive cells.

This clonotype is identified as medium-sized from frequency. Its antigen is not identified. The CDR3 contains 15 residues. Germline V gene data show CDR1 as SQVTM and CDR2 as ANQGSEA. Approximately 300,000 cells per CD8+ T cell subset were flow-sorted in triplicate. The sequence was obtained from a human donor in good health. Some clones in this sample may be carry-over from other donors' samples. The chain is built from TRBV29-1 and TRBJ2-1; TCRdb proposes TRBD2, but this gene call is untestable without DNA. The sample taken for sequencing was naive CXCR3+ CD8+ T cells from blood. As for subset: CD45RO-CCR7+CD27+CD95- naive CD8+ T cells expressing CXCR3 (TNR3+). CDR3 loop: CSVEVTGLPLNEQFF.